This TCR beta chain was recovered during a study of T cells in Graves' hyperthyroidism and ophthalmopathy. Overall study results and limits: Ophthalmopathy was model-predicted a median about six months pre-onset. Also found in blood were most expanded thyroid clonotypes above 0.001.

CDR1 and CDR2 from the germline V gene are SGDLS and YYNGEE. V lost 0 bases, J lost 8 bases, and 6 bases stayed unmatched. CDR3 size: 15 residues. It was RNA transcripts that yielded the amplified TCR beta CDR3 regions. In the first-round RT-PCR of the TCR CDR3, the HTBI primer set was used. TCRdb reanalysed the multiplex PCR reads using MiXCR and keeps one entry per CDR3 protein. The sample records a few hundred thousand distinct CDR3 sequences, 13% to 15% being singletons. This clonotype was counted between two and nine times. What it recognizes is unknown. Clinical symptoms, serum thyroxine, TRAb, thyroid ultrasound and orbital computed tomography informed diagnoses.

The chain links TRBV9 to TRBJ2-3; 10 nucleotides match TRBD2. This sequence was found in a woman aged 40-49 years with Graves' hyperthyroidism. Material for sequencing was blood. The CDR3 nucleotides read TGTGCCAGCAGCGTAGATCCACTAGCGGGAAGTACGCAGTATTTT. It encodes CASSVDPLAGSTQYF.